This T cell receptor beta chain came from a study of T cells in narcolepsy. General study findings and limits: Some memory CD4+ repertoires had no autoreactive clone sequences. Autoreactive HCRT-specific and TRIB2-specific clonotypes were marked in same-patient CSF-versus-blood CD4+ comparisons.

Produced via immunoSEQ multiplex PCR; TCRdb's table is partial and in-frame only. The sample has roughly 22,000 clones; roughly 62% are singletons. This clone has more than one count but fewer than ten. As yet, its antigen is unknown. Per germline, CDR1 SGHRS and CDR2 YFSETQ. V dropped 0 bases and J dropped 4 bases, with 10 bases sitting between them. This CDR3 has 14 amino acids. This chain joins TRBV5-1 and TRBJ1-1; no reliable D call. Sample: memory (CD45RA-) CD4+ T cells from blood. The clonotype was recovered from a human donor in good health. CDR3 in DNA: TGCGCCAGCAGCTTGGAAGTAGGGCGCACTGAAGCTTTCTTT. Protein: CASSLEVGRTEAFF.